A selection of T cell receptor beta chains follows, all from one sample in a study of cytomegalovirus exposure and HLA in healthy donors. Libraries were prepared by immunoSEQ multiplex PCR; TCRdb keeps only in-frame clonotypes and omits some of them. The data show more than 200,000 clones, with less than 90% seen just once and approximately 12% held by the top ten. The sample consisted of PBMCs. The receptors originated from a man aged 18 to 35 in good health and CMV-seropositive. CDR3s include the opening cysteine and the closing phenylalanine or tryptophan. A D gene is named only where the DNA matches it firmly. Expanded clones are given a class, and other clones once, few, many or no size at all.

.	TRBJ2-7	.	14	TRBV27	CASSLAFPSYEQYF	TGTGCCAGCAGTCTTGCGTTCCCCTCCTACGAGCAGTACTTC
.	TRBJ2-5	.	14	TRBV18	CASSSQTGQETQYF	TGTGCCAGCTCATCCCAGACAGGCCAAGAGACCCAGTACTTC
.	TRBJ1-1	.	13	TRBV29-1	CSVERSGGEEAFF	TGCAGCGTTGAACGCTCGGGGGGGGAAGAAGCTTTCTTT
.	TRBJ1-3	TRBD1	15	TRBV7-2	CASSPGQGKGNTIYF	TGTGCCAGCAGCCCGGGACAGGGGAAAGGAAACACCATATATTTT
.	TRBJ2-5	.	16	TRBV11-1	CASSQTGVLIQETQYF	TGTGCCAGCAGCCAAACCGGGGTTCTGATCCAAGAGACCCAGTACTTC
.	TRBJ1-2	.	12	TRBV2	CASSEVTYGYTF	TGTGCCAGCAGTGAAGTCACCTATGGCTACACCTTC
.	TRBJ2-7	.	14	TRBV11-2	CASSFGFGSYEQYF	TGTGCCAGCAGCTTCGGTTTCGGCTCCTACGAGCAGTACTTC
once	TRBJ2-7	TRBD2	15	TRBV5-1	CASSLGLAGVYEQYF	TGCGCCAGCAGCTTGGGACTAGCGGGAGTCTACGAGCAGTACTTC
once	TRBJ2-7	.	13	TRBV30	CAWGSEDGYEQYF	TGTGCCTGGGGCTCTGAGGACGGTTACGAGCAGTACTTC
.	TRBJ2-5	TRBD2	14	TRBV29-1	CSARTSRPQETQYF	TGCAGCGCGCGGACTAGTAGGCCTCAAGAGACCCAGTACTTC
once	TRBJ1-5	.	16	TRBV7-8	CASSSRGPSDNQPQHF	TGTGCCAGCAGCTCACGGGGGCCATCGGACAATCAGCCCCAGCATTTT
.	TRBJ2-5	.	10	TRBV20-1	CSAGGETQYF	TGCAGTGCTGGAGGGGAGACCCAGTACTTC
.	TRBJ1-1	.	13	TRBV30	CAWSRGAYTEAFF	TGTGCCTGGAGTCGGGGGGCGTACACTGAAGCTTTCTTT
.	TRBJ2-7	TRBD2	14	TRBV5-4	CASSALGLGNEQYF	TGTGCCAGCAGCGCTCTGGGACTAGGCAACGAGCAGTACTTC
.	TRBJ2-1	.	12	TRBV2	CATEFTLSEQFF	TGTGCCACCGAGTTTACGTTAAGTGAGCAGTTCTTC
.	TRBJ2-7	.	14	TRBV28	CASSFRGFSYEQYF	TGTGCCAGCAGTTTTAGGGGGTTCTCCTACGAGCAGTACTTC
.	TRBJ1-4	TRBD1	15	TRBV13	CASSLGQGAGEKLFF	TGTGCCAGCAGCTTAGGACAGGGGGCCGGGGAAAAACTGTTTTTT
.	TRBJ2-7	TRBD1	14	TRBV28	CASSFGGQGYEQYF	TGTGCCAGCAGTTTCGGCGGACAGGGATACGAGCAGTACTTC
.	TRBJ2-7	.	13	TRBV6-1	CASSEIKAGEQYF	TGTGCCAGCAGTGAAATCAAGGCCGGCGAGCAGTACTTC
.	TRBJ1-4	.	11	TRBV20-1	CSASSGEKLFF	TGCAGTGCTAGTTCTGGTGAAAAACTGTTTTTT
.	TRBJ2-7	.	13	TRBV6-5	CASSPGPQYEQYF	TGTGCCAGCAGTCCGGGACCGCAATACGAGCAGTACTTC
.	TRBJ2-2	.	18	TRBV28	CASSSFLGARTYTGELFF	TGTGCCAGCAGTTCTTTCCTAGGTGCTAGGACCTACACCGGGGAGCTGTTTTTT
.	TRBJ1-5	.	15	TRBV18	CASSQIGQDNQPQHF	TGTGCCAGCTCACAAATAGGGCAGGACAATCAGCCCCAGCATTTT
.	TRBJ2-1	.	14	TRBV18	CASSPPYVPHEQFF	TGTGCCAGCTCACCACCGTACGTCCCCCATGAGCAGTTCTTC
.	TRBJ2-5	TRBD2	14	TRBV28	CASSSLAGRETQYF	TGTGCCAGCAGTTCCCTAGCGGGTCGGGAGACCCAGTACTTC
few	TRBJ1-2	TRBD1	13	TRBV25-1	CAVTGQDNYGYTF	TGTGCCGTCACCGGACAGGACAACTATGGCTACACCTTC
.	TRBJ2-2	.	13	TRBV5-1	CASSLDPTGELFF	TGCGCCAGCAGCTTGGACCCCACCGGGGAGCTGTTTTTT
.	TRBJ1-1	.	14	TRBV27	CASRFLGRGTEAFF	TGTGCCAGCAGGTTCCTGGGGCGAGGCACTGAAGCTTTCTTT
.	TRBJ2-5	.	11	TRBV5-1	CASSSQETQYF	TGCGCCAGCAGCTCCCAAGAGACCCAGTACTTC
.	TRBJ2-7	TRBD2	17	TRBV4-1	CASSQGLLAGDSGEQYF	TGCGCCAGCAGCCAAGGCTTACTAGCGGGAGATTCGGGGGAGCAGTACTTC
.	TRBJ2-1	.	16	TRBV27	CASSLDREPSDNEQFF	TGTGCCAGCAGTTTAGATCGGGAACCCTCCGACAATGAGCAGTTCTTC
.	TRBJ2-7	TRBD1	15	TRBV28	CASSFRGQISYEQYF	TGTGCCAGCAGTTTCCGGGGACAGATCTCCTACGAGCAGTACTTC
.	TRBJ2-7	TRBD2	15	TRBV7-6	CASSYQAGPHYEQYF	TGTGCCAGCAGCTACCAAGCGGGACCGCACTACGAGCAGTACTTC
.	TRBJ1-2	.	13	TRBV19	CASSPSAVHGYTF	TGTGCCAGTAGTCCGTCGGCAGTGCACGGCTACACCTTC
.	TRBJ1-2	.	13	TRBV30	CAWSVSFNYGYTF	TGTGCCTGGAGTGTATCCTTTAACTATGGCTACACCTTC
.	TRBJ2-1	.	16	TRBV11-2	CASSLEAGLTLNEQFF	TGTGCCAGCAGCTTAGAGGCGGGGCTAACTCTCAATGAGCAGTTCTTC